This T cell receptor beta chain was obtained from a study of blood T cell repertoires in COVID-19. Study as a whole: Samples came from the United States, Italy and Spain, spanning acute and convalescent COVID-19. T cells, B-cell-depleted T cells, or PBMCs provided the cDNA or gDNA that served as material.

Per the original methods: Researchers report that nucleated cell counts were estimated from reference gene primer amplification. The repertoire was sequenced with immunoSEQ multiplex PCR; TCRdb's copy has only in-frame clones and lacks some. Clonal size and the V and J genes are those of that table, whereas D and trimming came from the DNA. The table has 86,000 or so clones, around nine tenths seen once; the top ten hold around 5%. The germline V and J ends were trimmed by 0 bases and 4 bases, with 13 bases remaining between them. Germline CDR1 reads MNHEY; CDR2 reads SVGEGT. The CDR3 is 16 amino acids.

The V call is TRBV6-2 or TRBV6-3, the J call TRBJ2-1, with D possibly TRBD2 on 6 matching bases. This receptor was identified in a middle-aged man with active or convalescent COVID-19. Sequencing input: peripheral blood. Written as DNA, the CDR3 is TGTGCCAGCAGTTACTCGTGGCGGGGCTCATACAATGAGCAGTTCTTC. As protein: CASSYSWRGSYNEQFF.